A single sample is the source of the 13 T cell receptor beta chains below, sequenced in a study of blood T cells in healthy people across ages. A sample-barcoded 5' primer and a J-beta primer mix were used in a second PCR of roughly 6 to 12 cycles. TCRdb recomputed calls from the 5' RACE reads with MiXCR, one row per CDR3 protein. The table records around 850,000 distinct CDR3 sequences, around 36% of them present only once. Material for sequencing was blood. These receptors were taken from a man aged 18 to 29 in good health.

J is TRBJ1-1 and V is TRBV6-6; weak D call: TRBD1 (6 bases). Germline V lookup: CDR1 MNHNY, CDR2 SVGAGI (reference sequence). Trimming removed 7 bases at V and 2 bases at J, with 11 bases between. The CDR3 loop spans 13 amino acids. The DNA of the CDR3 is TGTGCCAGCACCTTCGGGACAAACACTGAAGCTTTCTTT. Residues: CASTFGTNTEAFF.

Many counts were recorded for this clonotype. V is TRBV12-3 or TRBV12-4 and J is TRBJ2-3, with no clear D. V was pared by 6 bases and J by 7 bases, with 8 bases between. This CDR3 spans 11 amino acids. CDR3 coding DNA: TGTGCCAGCAGCCCCACGAATACGCAGTATTTT. Translating it yields CASSPTNTQYF.

This clonotype was seen more than once but under ten times. The chain carries TRBV20-1 and TRBJ1-6, with TRBD1 as a possible D gene (5 bases). V was clipped by 0 bases and J by 0 bases, with 12 bases between them. The CDR3 length is 17 residues. CDR1 is DFQATT and CDR2 is SNEGSKA in the germline V gene (reference sequence). CDR3 amino acids: CSARDPGKSSYNSPLHF. The DNA of the CDR3 is TGCAGTGCTAGAGATCCAGGGAAGAGCTCCTATAATTCACCCCTCCACTTT.

The rearrangement joins TRBV4-3 to TRBJ2-5; D not resolved. The CDR3 spans 13 residues. Trimming left V 0 bases short and J 11 bases short, with 13 bases between. In germline, CDR1 is LGHNA, CDR2 YSLEER. This CDR3 reads CASSQDLGSEQYF. The CDR3 DNA is TGCGCCAGCAGCCAAGATTTAGGATCTGAGCAGTACTTC.

This clonotype was observed a single time. A much larger clone lies one base from this, so it may be a read error. The rearrangement links TRBV7-2 to TRBJ2-4; D possibly uses TRBD1 or TRBD2 (6 bases each). Trimming removed 1 base from V and 3 bases from J, with 13 bases in between. Germline-derived CDR1 and CDR2 are SGHTA and FQGNSA. This CDR3 has 16 residues. The chain's CDR3 is CASSLDGGHVKNIQYF. The CDR3 coding sequence is TGTGCCAGCAGCTTAGACGGGGGACACGTCAAAAACATTCAGTACTTC.

This clonotype turned up a few times. The V gene is TRBV27, the J gene TRBJ1-2; maybe TRBD1 (5 bases). CDR1 and CDR2 from the germline V gene are MNHEY and SMNVEV (reference sequence). The CDR3 contains 13 residues. V was trimmed by 8 bases and J by 4 bases, leaving 14 bases between them. The CDR3 coding sequence is TGTGCCAGCGGCCCAGCGGGACTCTATGGCTACACCTTC. Translating gives CASGPAGLYGYTF.

The rearrangement links TRBV4-1 to TRBJ2-2; D may match TRBD1 or TRBD2 (5 bases each). The V end was cut by 2 bases, the J end by 3 bases, with 10 bases between. This CDR3 comprises 15 residues. Germline V gene data show CDR1 as MGHRA and CDR2 as YSYEKL. In nucleotides, the CDR3 is TGCGCCAGCAGCCAACGAGGGACCTACACCGGGGAGCTGTTTTTT. It codes for CASSQRGTYTGELFF.

The rearrangement links TRBV5-1 to TRBJ1-1; 7 bases are shared with TRBD1. Losses at the gene ends were 2 bases for V and 5 bases for J; bases not matched to a gene: 6. The germline V gene encodes CDR1 SGHRS and CDR2 YFSETQ. The CDR3 runs to 14 residues. This CDR3 is CASSFGQDRTEAFF. The CDR3 DNA sequence: TGCGCCAGCAGCTTCGGACAGGATAGAACTGAAGCTTTCTTT. The complete variable domain, with remaining parts taken from reference TRBV5-1 and TRBJ1-1, reads KAGVTQTPRYLIKTRGQQVTLSCSPISGHRSVSWYQQTPGQGLQFLFEYFSETQRNKGNFPGRFSGRQFSNSRSEMNVSTLELGDSALYLCASSFGQDRTEAFFGQGTRLTVV.

This clonotype was recorded at least ten times. The V and J genes are TRBV20-1 and TRBJ2-3; 10 nucleotides line up with TRBD2. Germline V gene lookup returns CDR1 DFQATT and CDR2 SNEGSKA (reference sequence). This CDR3 comprises 14 residues. Unmatched junction bases numbered 4, after V lost 6 bases and J lost 1 base. CDR3 coding DNA: TGCAGTGCGCCTAGCGGGGGCCGCACAGATACGCAGTATTTT. Translating it yields CSAPSGGRTDTQYF.

This clonotype was seen a few times. J is TRBJ2-2 and V is TRBV12-3 or TRBV12-4; D remains unclear. There are 12 residues in the CDR3. V lost 6 bases, J lost 6 bases, and 8 bases lay in between. This CDR3 reads CASSPTAGELFF. The CDR3 DNA reads TGTGCCAGCAGCCCCACGGCCGGGGAGCTGTTTTTT.

This clonotype was observed a few times. V and J are TRBV5-1 and TRBJ1-1; weak D call: TRBD1 (5 bases). CDR1 and CDR2 from the germline V gene are SGHRS and YFSETQ. The V end was cut by 10 bases, the J end by 5 bases, with 24 bases between. The CDR3 covers 15 residues. The CDR3 sequence: CASQDWERAGTEAFF. DNA of the CDR3: TGCGCCTCCCAGGACTGGGAGAGGGCAGGGACTGAAGCTTTCTTT.

This clonotype was seen more than once but under ten times. The gene calls are TRBV5-1 and TRBJ2-7; D is possibly TRBD1 or TRBD2 (5 bases each). The germline V gene has CDR1 SGHRS and CDR2 YFSETQ. The germline V and J ends were trimmed by 5 bases and 3 bases, with 12 bases remaining between them. The CDR3 is 13 amino acids. CDR3 nucleotide sequence: TGCGCCAGCAGAAAAGGGGACGACTACGAGCAGTACTTC. It encodes CASRKGDDYEQYF. Full variable domain (missing parts from reference TRBV5-1 and TRBJ2-7): KAGVTQTPRYLIKTRGQQVTLSCSPISGHRSVSWYQQTPGQGLQFLFEYFSETQRNKGNFPGRFSGRQFSNSRSEMNVSTLELGDSALYLCASRKGDDYEQYFGPGTRLTVT.

This clonotype came up a few times. V is TRBV7-2 and J is TRBJ1-1, with 8 bases lining up with TRBD1. The ends lost 3 bases at V and 4 bases at J; junction bases unmatched: 7. The V gene's germline CDR1 is SGHTA and CDR2 FQGNSA. CDR3 length: 15 residues. This chain's CDR3 is CASSFAGGSGTEAFF. The CDR3 DNA reads TGTGCCAGCAGCTTTGCAGGGGGCTCGGGCACTGAAGCTTTCTTT.